These T cell receptor beta chains were read from a single sample in a study of T cells in Graves' hyperthyroidism and ophthalmopathy. Each CDR3 protein gets one entry after TCRdb re-called the multiplex PCR reads with MiXCR. The sample holds 600,000 to 650,000 distinct CDR3 sequences, roughly 17% seen once. Sequencing used blood. All receptors come from a woman in her 30s with Graves' hyperthyroidism. The CDR3 runs from the conserved cysteine through the conserved F or W. Fields, in order: J gene, D gene, V gene, clone size, CDR3 DNA, CDR3 protein. A D gene is named only where the DNA matches it firmly. The listing skips clone size in some rows; elsewhere it reads once, few, many or a size class.

>TRBJ2-3|NA|TRBV28|many
TGTGCCAGCAGTTTGATTGAGTCTTTGGACACAGATACGCAGTATTTT
CASSLIESLDTDTQYF
>TRBJ1-2|TRBD1|TRBV29-1|few
TGCAGCGTAGAAGACAGGGAGGGGTATGGCTACACCTTC
CSVEDREGYGYTF
>TRBJ2-7|NA|TRBV3-1|NA
TGTGCCAGCAGCCAAGATTGGGGGCTGGAGCAGTACTTC
CASSQDWGLEQYF
>TRBJ2-5|NA|TRBV11-2|many
TGTGCCAGCAGCTTGTCCGCCAGCGTGGAGACCCAGTACTTC
CASSLSASVETQYF
>TRBJ2-7|NA|TRBV28|few
TGTGCCATAACACCGACAGGTTTGAGCTCCTACGAGCAGTACTTC
CAITPTGLSSYEQYF
>TRBJ2-2|NA|TRBV4-2|NA
TGTGCCAGCAGCCAAGATATTCCGCCCGGGGAGCTGTTTTTT
CASSQDIPPGELFF
>TRBJ2-5|NA|TRBV20-1|many
TGCAGTCACCGTGGGAGTGGGGAGACCCAGTACTTC
CSHRGSGETQYF
>TRBJ2-1|NA|TRBV27|many
TGTGCCAGCAGTTTACCGGGGACTCCGGATGAGCAGTTCTTC
CASSLPGTPDEQFF
>TRBJ1-1|NA|TRBV18|few
TGTGCCAGCTCACCAGGGAGGGACCCTACGAACACTGAAGCTTTCTTT
CASSPGRDPTNTEAFF
>TRBJ1-2|NA|TRBV20-1|NA
TGCAGTGCTAGACCTTCAGGAACCTCCTATGGCTACACCTTC
CSARPSGTSYGYTF
>TRBJ2-2|TRBD2|TRBV28|NA
TGTGCCAGCAGCACGGGACTAGCTGAGGAGCTGTTTTTT
CASSTGLAEELFF
>TRBJ2-7|TRBD2|TRBV6-1|few
TGTGCCAGCAGTCGTTCGACTAGCGGGTCTTACGAGCAGTACTTC
CASSRSTSGSYEQYF